What follows are 25 T cell receptor beta chains derived from one specimen sequenced in a study of cytomegalovirus exposure and HLA in healthy donors. PCR amplification relied on 60 Vbeta primers (plus 13 Jbeta primers). Libraries were prepared by immunoSEQ multiplex PCR; TCRdb keeps only in-frame clonotypes and omits some of them. The sample shows over 100,000 clones, approximately 8.8% of them seen only once. Material for sequencing was PBMCs. These receptors all come from a man aged 40-49 years in good health and CMV-seronegative.

Only a few counts were recorded for this clone. The chain combines TRBV13 with TRBJ2-7; 8 positions agree with TRBD2. V was pared by 5 bases and J by 7 bases, with 1 base of the junction left unmatched. Germline V lookup: CDR1 PRHDT, CDR2 FYEKMQ (reference sequence). The CDR3 loop spans 11 amino acids. The CDR3 sequence is CASSPGGEQYF. The CDR3 DNA follows: TGTGCCAGCAGCCCGGGGGGGGAGCAGTACTTC.

This clone was seen only a few times. The CDR3 protein is CASSGQGAYEQYF. The CDR3 nucleotides read TGTGCCAGCAGTGGACAGGGGGCCTACGAGCAGTACTTC. The rearrangement links TRBV2 to TRBJ2-7; 9 nucleotides align to TRBD1. The CDR3 is 13 amino acids. Germline V gene lookup returns CDR1 SNHLY and CDR2 FYNNEI. The V gene end was trimmed by 4 bases and the J gene end by 2 bases; junction bases not matched to a gene: 0.

Ten or more counts support this clone. The chain links TRBV7-8 to TRBJ2-7; D is ambiguous. The germline V gene has CDR1 SGHVS and CDR2 FQNEAQ. The CDR3 runs to 11 residues. V lost 5 bases, J lost 4 bases, and 6 bases lay in between. CDR3 coding DNA: TGTGCCAGCAGCCCAAATTACGAGCAGTACTTC. It codes for CASSPNYEQYF. The whole variable domain, remainder taken from reference TRBV7-8 and TRBJ2-7, is GAGVSQSPRYKVAKRGQDVALRCDPISGHVSLFWYQQALGQGPEFLTYFQNEAQLDKSGLPSDRFFAERPEGSVSTLKIQRTQQEDSAVYLCASSPNYEQYFGPGTRLTVT.

V gene TRBV7-2 combines with J gene TRBJ1-5, with D possibly matching TRBD1 (6 bases). V lost 2 bases and J 4 bases, leaving 15 bases between the germline ends. The germline V gene has CDR1 SGHTA and CDR2 FQGNSA. The CDR3 loop spans 16 amino acids. The CDR3 reads CASSLWGQGLNQPQHF. The DNA for the CDR3 is TGTGCCAGCAGCTTATGGGGGCAGGGGTTAAATCAGCCCCAGCATTTT.

This clone was counted between two and nine times. The CDR3, as DNA: TGCGCCAGTTTTCGGGACACCGGCGTCTCTGGAAACACCATATATTTT. Translating it yields CASFRDTGVSGNTIYF. The rearrangement uses TRBV4-1 and TRBJ1-3; D might be TRBD1 (6 bases). The CDR3 spans 16 residues. The V gene lost 9 bases and the J gene lost 0 bases, with 18 bases spanning the gap. Germline V gene data show CDR1 as MGHRA and CDR2 as YSYEKL.

This clone was observed a few times. The chain uses TRBV2 and TRBJ1-2; 9 positions match TRBD1. The germline V gene has CDR1 SNHLY and CDR2 FYNNEI. This CDR3 spans 15 amino acids. Losses at the gene ends were 4 bases for V and 4 bases for J; bases not matched to a gene: 7. The CDR3 sequence is CASSAHRGRGYGYTF. The CDR3, as DNA: TGTGCCAGCAGTGCACACAGGGGGCGCGGCTATGGCTACACCTTC.

The rearrangement uses TRBV6-6 and TRBJ2-1; 10 nucleotides line up with TRBD2. Trimming removed 0 bases from V and 6 bases from J; junction bases left unmatched: 5. The germline gives CDR1 MNHNY, CDR2 SVGAGI (reference sequence). The CDR3 spans 16 residues. In nucleotides, the CDR3 is TGTGCCAGCAGTTACTCGTTAGCGGGGGGCCTCAATGAGCAGTTCTTC. It specifies CASSYSLAGGLNEQFF.

The CDR3 protein is CASSHPGDRKNYGYTF. The CDR3 nucleotides are TGCGCCAGCAGCCATCCCGGGGACAGGAAAAACTATGGCTACACCTTC. This chain links TRBV4-1 with TRBJ1-2; 8 bases fit TRBD1. Germline assignment: CDR1 MGHRA and CDR2 YSYEKL. V gave up 3 bases and J gave up 2 bases; unmatched junction bases: 8. This CDR3 is built from 16 residues.

The chain is built from TRBV5-1 and TRBJ2-1, with TRBD2 identical over 11 bases. The CDR3 extends over 17 amino acids. The V segment lost 0 bases and the J segment 6 bases; nucleotides outside the gene matches: 8. Germline V gene data show CDR1 as SGHRS and CDR2 as YFSETQ. CDR3 DNA sequence: TGCGCCAGCAGCTTGGACAGTAGCGGGGGGGCCCTCAATGAGCAGTTCTTC. Protein product: CASSLDSSGGALNEQFF.

The chain uses TRBV19 and TRBJ2-5; 9 bases agree with TRBD1. The CDR3 is 14 residues long. Germline V CDR1 and CDR2: LNHDA, SQIVND (reference sequence). Losses at the gene ends were 5 bases for V and 4 bases for J; bases not matched to a gene: 5. The CDR3 nucleotides are TGTGCCAGTAGTCCTCCGGGACAGGGAGAGACCCAGTACTTC. This sequence encodes CASSPPGQGETQYF.

The chain employs TRBV20-1 and TRBJ1-5; weak D call: TRBD1 (5 bases). The CDR3 contains 11 residues. CDR1 and CDR2 (germline): DFQATT, SNEGSKA (reference sequence). CDR3 loop: CSSGGNQPQHF. CDR3 DNA sequence: TGCAGCTCGGGGGGGAATCAGCCCCAGCATTTT.

J is TRBJ1-2 and V is TRBV4-1; possible D gene TRBD1, 6 bases. The CDR3 runs 15 residues. V was cut by 1 base and J by 7 bases, with 16 bases left in between. Per germline, CDR1 MGHRA and CDR2 YSYEKL. The CDR3 sequence: CASSQGGGGRVGYTF. The DNA for the CDR3 is TGCGCCAGCAGCCAAGGTGGCGGGGGGCGGGTTGGCTACACCTTC.

In regard to this clone: A junction boundary mismatches the germline segment, possibly from a read error. Within the sample, other DNA sequences also encode this same CDR3. The rearrangement links TRBV5-6 to TRBJ1-2; D might be TRBD1 (5 bases). The CDR3 sequence is 14 residues long. Germline CDR1 reads SGHDT; CDR2 reads YYEEEE. The CDR3 here is CASSLDRSAYGYTF. The CDR3 bases are TGTGCCAGCAGCTTGGACAGGTCCGCATATGGCTACACCTTT.

The table lists this clone with a few counts. The chain recombines TRBV18 with TRBJ1-5; tentatively, D is TRBD1 (5 bases). This CDR3 is 13 amino acids long. Per germline, CDR1 KGHSH and CDR2 LQKENI. The ends were cut back, 4 bases at V and 3 bases at J, with 7 bases in the middle. CDR3 protein: CASSQGLNQPQHF. CDR3 bases: TGTGCCAGCTCACAGGGGCTCAATCAGCCCCAGCATTTT.

This chain joins TRBV2 and TRBJ2-2, with 13 bases fitting TRBD2. Trimming at V came to 4 bases and at J to 4 bases, leaving 0 bases not matched to a gene. Per the germline V gene, CDR1 is SNHLY and CDR2 is FYNNEI. The CDR3 has 15 residues. The CDR3 bases are TGTGCCAGCAGTGGACTAGCGGGGGGCACCGGGGAGCTGTTTTTT. Residues: CASSGLAGGTGELFF. Variable domain in full (rest from reference TRBV2 and TRBJ2-2): EPEVTQTPSHQVTQMGQEVILRCVPISNHLYFYWYRQILGQKVEFLVSFYNNEISEKSEIFDDQFSVERPDGSNFTLKIRSTKLEDSAMYFCASSGLAGGTGELFFGEGSRLTVL.

The chain recombines TRBV5-1 with TRBJ2-5, with 11 nucleotides matching TRBD2. The CDR3 runs to 17 residues. The junction had 13 bases not matched to a gene; V was cut back by 4 bases and J by 5 bases. CDR1 and CDR2 from the germline V gene are SGHRS and YFSETQ. As DNA, the CDR3 is TGCGCCAGCAGCCGATCCGAGACTAGCGGGGTAGAGGAGACCCAGTACTTC. This codes for CASSRSETSGVEETQYF.

There are a few counts of this clone. The V and J genes are TRBV27 and TRBJ2-5, with a weak D call TRBD2 (7 bases). The length of the CDR3 is 14 residues. Trimming shortened V by 4 bases and J by 6 bases, and 15 bases separated the two germline ends. Germline V CDR1 and CDR2: MNHEY, SMNVEV (reference sequence). The chain's CDR3 is CASSYGGAGKTQYF. The CDR3 region has the DNA TGTGCCAGCAGTTATGGGGGGGCCGGGAAGACCCAGTACTTC.

This clone was detected a few times. The gene calls are TRBV6-5 and TRBJ2-7; no clear D. V gave up 8 bases and J gave up 2 bases, with 4 bases separating them. The CDR3 has 10 amino acids. Germline values: CDR1 MNHEY, CDR2 SVGAGI. CDR3 amino acids: CASCTYEQYF. The CDR3 nucleotides read TGTGCCAGCTGTACCTACGAGCAGTACTTC.

This clone was seen a handful of times. The V and J genes are TRBV4-2 and TRBJ1-4; TRBD1 agrees at 10 bases. CDR1 LGHNA and CDR2 YNFKEQ come from the germline V gene. Trimming cost V 4 bases and J 6 bases; bases outside gene matches: 11. The CDR3 extends over 17 amino acids. CDR3 in amino acids: CASSPRDRGPQHEKLFF. The CDR3 DNA is TGTGCCAGCAGCCCAAGGGACAGGGGCCCGCAACATGAAAAACTGTTTTTT.

This rearrangement joins TRBV28 to TRBJ2-1; 14 positions match TRBD2. The J segment lost 0 bases and the V segment lost 3 bases, leaving 4 bases of the junction unmatched. The CDR3 contains 18 residues. CDR1 is MDHEN, CDR2 SYDVKM, per germline. CDR3 DNA sequence: TGTGCCAGCAGTTTGCCGGGGACTAGCGGGGGCTCCTACAATGAGCAGTTCTTC. This translates into CASSLPGTSGGSYNEQFF.

The J gene is TRBJ2-1, the V gene TRBV9; 13 positions match TRBD2. Germline V gene sequence: CDR1 SGDLS, CDR2 YYNGEE. The CDR3 spans 15 residues. V lost 4 bases, J lost 10 bases, and 8 bases stayed unmatched. In nucleotides, the CDR3 is TGTGCCAGCAGCCGCGGACTAGCGGGGGCGGAGGAGCAGTTCTTC. Translating gives CASSRGLAGAEEQFF. Variable domain in full (rest from reference TRBV9 and TRBJ2-1): DSGVTQTPKHLITATGQRVTLRCSPRSGDLSVYWYQQSLDQGLQFLIQYYNGEERAKGNILERFSAQQFPDLHSELNLSSLELGDSALYFCASSRGLAGAEEQFFGPGTRLTVL.

This clone occurred a few times. V is TRBV27 and J is TRBJ1-2; 9 nucleotides match TRBD1. Germline values: CDR1 MNHEY, CDR2 SMNVEV (reference sequence). This CDR3 is built from 17 residues. The junction had 15 bases not matched to a gene; V was cut back by 6 bases and J by 4 bases. Here the CDR3 reads CASSRYSGTGTSYGYTF. CDR3 coding DNA: TGTGCCAGCAGCCGATATTCCGGGACAGGGACCTCCTATGGCTACACCTTC.

This clone was counted only a few times. This chain links TRBV7-8 with TRBJ2-5; perhaps TRBD1 as D (6 bases). Germline V gene lookup returns CDR1 SGHVS and CDR2 FQNEAQ. CDR3 length: 14 amino acids. The V end was cut by 3 bases, the J end by 1 base, with 9 bases between. This CDR3 reads CASSLLGGQETQYF. The CDR3 DNA follows: TGTGCCAGCAGCTTGTTAGGGGGCCAAGAGACCCAGTACTTC.

The V call is TRBV4-1, the J call TRBJ1-2; tentative D call: TRBD1 (5 bases). Germline V CDR1 and CDR2: MGHRA, YSYEKL. CDR3 length: 14 residues. V lost 1 base, J lost 7 bases, and 13 bases lay in between. The CDR3 protein is CASSQGRGSAGYTF. The CDR3 DNA follows: TGCGCCAGCAGCCAAGGGCGGGGGTCGGCTGGCTACACCTTC.

The genes are TRBV6-5 and TRBJ1-5; D remains ambiguous. CDR1 MNHEY and CDR2 SVGAGI come from the germline V gene. Trimming stripped 5 bases from V and 5 bases from J, with 4 bases between. The CDR3 has 11 residues. CDR3 amino acids: CASSEYQPQHF. The CDR3, as DNA: TGTGCCAGCAGTGAGTATCAGCCCCAGCATTTT.